Below, 23 T cell receptor beta chains from the same sample are listed, as sequenced in a study of T-cell reconstitution after alpha-beta-depleted transplantation in children. Unique molecular identifiers were used to barcode this TCRbeta library. TCRdb processed the PCR reads anew with MiXCR; each CDR3 protein has one entry. The repertoire consists of fewer than 750,000 distinct CDR3 sequences, with roughly 24% occurring once and the leading ten covering 13% to 15%. The sample in question was PBMCs, mostly from graft donor cells, obtained 360 days after TCRalphabeta/CD19-depleted stem cell transplant. The source of these receptors is a boy under three years old who had a stem cell transplant for acute myeloid leukemia, so the T cells may come from the graft donor.

This clonotype was seen at least ten times. The chain carries TRBV29-1 and TRBJ2-4; maybe TRBD2 (5 bases). CDR3 size: 12 residues. Germline CDR1 and CDR2: SQVTM and ANQGSEA. Trimming removed 7 bases from V and 5 bases from J, with 12 bases in between. CDR3 region: CSAGEGENIQYF. CDR3 DNA sequence: TGCAGCGCCGGAGAGGGTGAAAACATTCAGTACTTC.

This rearrangement joins TRBV4-2 to TRBJ2-3; a possible D gene is TRBD2 (7 bases). Germline V gene sequence: CDR1 LGHNA, CDR2 YNFKEQ. CDR3 length equals 18 residues. Trimming pared 1 base from V and 1 base from J, leaving 18 bases between. This CDR3 is CASSQAVHSGGGTDTQYF. The DNA for the CDR3 is TGTGCCAGCAGCCAAGCGGTCCATTCGGGGGGCGGCACAGATACGCAGTATTTT.

This chain joins TRBV5-4 and TRBJ2-3; tentative D call: TRBD2 (7 bases). V gave up 1 base and J gave up 4 bases, with 19 bases separating them. The CDR3 sequence is 17 residues long. Germline V gene sequence: CDR1 SGHNT, CDR2 YYREEE (reference sequence). The CDR3 reads CASSLIIRRGRADTQYF. The CDR3 bases are TGTGCCAGCAGCTTGATCATTCGGCGGGGGCGGGCAGATACGCAGTATTTT.

Remarks on this clonotype: An end of the junction differs from the germline gene, which may be a read error. J is TRBJ2-3 and V is TRBV7-3; 10 bases align to TRBD2. Germline V gene sequence: CDR1 SGHTA, CDR2 FQGTGA. This CDR3 comprises 18 residues. CDR3 sequence (DNA): TGTGCCAGCATCTTAAGTTTAGCGGGGGGCCTAAGCACAGATACGCAGTATTTT. Translating it yields CASILSLAGGLSTDTQYF.

There are a few counts of this clonotype. The chain uses TRBV27 and TRBJ2-7; D is undetermined. CDR3 length: 12 residues. Germline V gene data show CDR1 as MNHEY and CDR2 as SMNVEV (reference sequence). V was shortened by 7 bases and J by 4 bases, with 11 bases between the two germline ends. DNA of the CDR3: TGTGCCAGCAAGGGCACGTTATACGAGCAGTACTTC. Amino acids: CASKGTLYEQYF.

The chain has TRBV20-1 and TRBJ2-3; D gene uncertain. The CDR3 is made up of 16 amino acids. The germline V gene encodes CDR1 DFQATT and CDR2 SNEGSKA (reference sequence). V lost 3 bases and J 2 bases, leaving 18 bases between the germline ends. This CDR3 reads CSARASSLTFTDTQYF. The CDR3 coding sequence is TGCAGTGCTAGGGCGAGTAGTCTTACCTTCACAGATACGCAGTATTTT.

The chain carries TRBV5-1 and TRBJ1-1, with D unresolved. The CDR3 runs to 12 residues. Germline loops: CDR1 SGHRS, CDR2 YFSETQ. V was clipped by 4 bases and J by 7 bases, with 11 bases between them. The CDR3 coding sequence is TGCGCCAGCAGCCTAACAACAGATGAAGCTTTCTTT. This gives the protein CASSLTTDEAFF.

This clonotype has only a few counts. The chain is built from TRBV6-1 and TRBJ2-2, with D uncertain. The CDR3 length is 10 residues. The germline V gene has CDR1 MNHNS and CDR2 SASEGT. Trimming left V 3 bases short and J 10 bases short, with 3 bases between. The CDR3 bases are TGTGCCAGCAGTGACGCGGAGCTGTTTTTT. It yields the protein CASSDAELFF.

This clonotype has at least ten counts. The genes are TRBV29-1 and TRBJ2-1; D call uncertain. In germline, CDR1 is SQVTM, CDR2 ANQGSEA. The ends were cut back, 2 bases at V and 8 bases at J, with 13 bases in the middle. The CDR3 spans 13 residues. The CDR3: CSVELEKVHEQFF. CDR3 nucleotides: TGCAGCGTTGAACTAGAGAAAGTCCATGAGCAGTTCTTC.

This clonotype was counted many times. The gene calls are TRBV29-1 and TRBJ2-1; 8 bases line up with TRBD1. V trimming: 7 bases; J trimming: 4 bases; junction bases outside the gene matches: 9. The CDR3 has 14 residues. The germline CDR1 and CDR2 sequences are SQVTM and ANQGSEA. CDR3 in amino acids: CSAADRALYNEQFF. The CDR3 DNA reads TGCAGCGCCGCGGACAGGGCCCTATACAATGAGCAGTTCTTC.

The chain has TRBV7-2 and TRBJ2-2; 7 bases align to TRBD1. J was trimmed by 3 bases and V by 5 bases; bases with no gene match: 6. The CDR3 is 15 amino acids. The germline V gene encodes CDR1 SGHTA and CDR2 FQGNSA. CDR3 region: CASSPDRDDTGELFF. The CDR3 DNA is TGTGCCAGCAGCCCCGACAGGGATGACACCGGGGAGCTGTTTTTT.

The genes are TRBV20-1 and TRBJ2-5; D is perhaps TRBD1 or TRBD2 (5 bases each). Between the trimmed V and J ends, which lost 2 bases and 4 bases, there was a span of 8 bases. This CDR3 is built from 12 residues. The germline V gene encodes CDR1 DFQATT and CDR2 SNEGSKA (reference sequence). The CDR3 loop is CSARPGGETQYF. In nucleotides, the CDR3 is TGCAGTGCTAGACCTGGGGGAGAGACCCAGTACTTC.

This clonotype occurred many times. The chain has TRBV7-2 and TRBJ2-1, with TRBD1 matching over 9 bases. Losses at the gene ends were 4 bases for V and 7 bases for J; bases not matched to a gene: 14. The length of the CDR3 is 17 residues. Germline CDR1 is SGHTA and CDR2 is FQGNSA. The CDR3 loop reads CASSSKALRDRENEQFF. DNA for the CDR3: TGTGCCAGCAGCTCCAAAGCCCTCCGGGACAGGGAGAATGAGCAGTTCTTC.

This clonotype has a handful of counts. The CDR3 is CASSQPGQGVETQYF. In DNA form, the CDR3 reads TGTGCCAGCAGCCAACCCGGACAGGGAGTAGAGACCCAGTACTTC. V and J are TRBV4-2 and TRBJ2-5; 8 bases fit TRBD1. V shed 2 bases, J shed 4 bases, and the junction held 6 bases outside the gene matches. The CDR3 has 15 residues. The germline V gene has CDR1 LGHNA and CDR2 YNFKEQ.

V and J are TRBV3-1 and TRBJ2-1, with D unresolved. The V gene lost 0 bases and the J gene lost 7 bases, with 13 bases spanning the gap. This CDR3 region has 15 residues. Germline CDR1 is LGHDT and CDR2 is YNNKEL (reference sequence). The CDR3 DNA reads as TGTGCCAGCAGCCAAGAGATTGGGATAGAGAATGAGCAGTTCTTC. It is translated as CASSQEIGIENEQFF.

The chain links TRBV15 to TRBJ2-6; D could derive from TRBD1 or TRBD2 (6 bases each). The V gene's germline CDR1 is LNHNV and CDR2 YYDKDF (reference sequence). This CDR3 has 20 residues. The germline V and J ends were trimmed by 0 bases and 0 bases, with 18 bases remaining between them. Here the CDR3 DNA reads TGTGCCACCAGCAGAGATGGTTTTAGGCGGGGACACTCTGGGGCCAACGTCCTGACTTTC. Protein product: CATSRDGFRRGHSGANVLTF.

This clonotype was found a few times. The chain is built from TRBV10-3 and TRBJ2-7, with D hard to call. The germline gives CDR1 ENHRY, CDR2 SYGVKD. Trimming stripped 2 bases from V and 3 bases from J, with 11 bases between. The CDR3 covers 14 residues. The CDR3 sequence is CAISEGPGYYEQYV. CDR3 in DNA: TGTGCCATCAGTGAGGGTCCCGGATACTACGAGCAGTACGTC.

This clonotype was picked up a small number of times. This chain uses TRBV7-8 with TRBJ2-7; TRBD2 might be the D (6 bases). The CDR3 has 14 residues. Germline V lookup: CDR1 SGHVS, CDR2 FQNEAQ. Trimming pared 5 bases from V and 2 bases from J, leaving 13 bases between. This CDR3 is CASSLTWEAYEQYF. The CDR3 DNA reads TGTGCCAGCAGCCTAACTTGGGAGGCCTACGAGCAGTACTTC. The complete variable domain, with remaining parts taken from reference TRBV7-8 and TRBJ2-7, reads GAGVSQSPRYKVAKRGQDVALRCDPISGHVSLFWYQQALGQGPEFLTYFQNEAQLDKSGLPSDRFFAERPEGSVSTLKIQRTQQEDSAVYLCASSLTWEAYEQYFGPGTRLTVT.

This clonotype showed up many times. The rearrangement links TRBV20-1 to TRBJ2-3; no reliable D call. This CDR3 region has 13 residues. V was pared by 3 bases and J by 2 bases, with 9 bases between. Germline loops: CDR1 DFQATT, CDR2 SNEGSKA (reference sequence). The CDR3, as DNA: TGCAGTGCTAGTGTATCACACACAGATACGCAGTATTTT. Protein sequence: CSASVSHTDTQYF.

The rearrangement joins TRBV3-1 to TRBJ1-1, with D possibly being TRBD1 (5 bases). Trimming shortened V by 2 bases and J by 4 bases, and 8 bases separated the two germline ends. Germline V lookup: CDR1 LGHDT, CDR2 YNNKEL (reference sequence). This CDR3 has 13 residues. CDR3 sequence (DNA): TGTGCCAGCAGCCAATCAGGGCTCACTGAAGCTTTCTTT. Protein sequence: CASSQSGLTEAFF.

This clonotype was recorded many times. V and J are TRBV20-1 and TRBJ2-3; no clear D gene. Germline-derived CDR1 and CDR2 are DFQATT and SNEGSKA (reference sequence). There are 13 residues in the CDR3. V was shortened by 8 bases and J by 1 base, with 13 bases between the two germline ends. The CDR3 sequence is CSTHTAGTDTQYF. The CDR3 DNA sequence: TGCAGTACTCACACCGCGGGCACAGATACGCAGTATTTT.

V gene TRBV18 combines with J gene TRBJ1-1; D perhaps matches TRBD1 (5 bases). Trimming pared 3 bases from V and 1 base from J, leaving 12 bases between. Germline CDR1 is KGHSH and CDR2 is LQKENI. The CDR3 has 15 residues. In DNA, the CDR3 is TGTGCCAGCTCACCGTTAGGGGAAACGAACACTGAAGCTTTCTTT. It translates to CASSPLGETNTEAFF.

This chain uses TRBV7-2 with TRBJ1-5; D not resolved. CDR1 SGHTA and CDR2 FQGNSA come from the germline V gene. The CDR3 has 13 amino acids. Trimming stripped 4 bases from V and 9 bases from J, with 13 bases between. The DNA for the CDR3 is TGTGCCAGCAGCTCTAACCAAATAGGGCCCCAGCATTTT. Translating gives CASSSNQIGPQHF.